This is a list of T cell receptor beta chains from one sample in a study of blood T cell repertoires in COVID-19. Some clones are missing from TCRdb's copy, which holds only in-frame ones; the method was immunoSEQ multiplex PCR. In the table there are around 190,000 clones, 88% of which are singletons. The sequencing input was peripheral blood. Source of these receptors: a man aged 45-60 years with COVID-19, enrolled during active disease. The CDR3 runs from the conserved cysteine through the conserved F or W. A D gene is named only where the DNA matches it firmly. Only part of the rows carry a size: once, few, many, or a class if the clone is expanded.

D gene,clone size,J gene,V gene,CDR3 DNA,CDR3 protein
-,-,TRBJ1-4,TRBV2,TGTGCCAGCAGGGACCGACAGACCCCTGGTGAAAAACTGTTTTTT,CASRDRQTPGEKLFF
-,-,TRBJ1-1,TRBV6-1,TGTGCCAGCAGTGAACAGGGTCGGAACACTGAAGCTTTCTTT,CASSEQGRNTEAFF
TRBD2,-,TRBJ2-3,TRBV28,TGTGCCAGCAGTTTATCCCTAGCGGGTGTGAACACAGATACGCAGTATTTT,CASSLSLAGVNTDTQYF
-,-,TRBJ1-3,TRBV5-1,TGCGCCAGCAGCTTGGTGCAATCTAGTACCATATATTTT,CASSLVQSSTIYF
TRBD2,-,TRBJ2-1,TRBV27,TGTGCCAGCAGAACCTCGGGACTAGCGTTTAATAATGAGCAGTTCTTC,CASRTSGLAFNNEQFF
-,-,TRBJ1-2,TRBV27,TGTGCCAGCCGAAACAGGGCCGGTGGCTACACCTTC,CASRNRAGGYTF
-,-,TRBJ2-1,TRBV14,TGTGCCAGCAGCCAAGTAGCCGGTCACGGGCAGTTCTTC,CASSQVAGHGQFF
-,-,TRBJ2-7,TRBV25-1,TGTGCCAGCAGGATGACAGCGCCCTACGAGCAGTACTTC,CASRMTAPYEQYF
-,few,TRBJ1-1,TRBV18,TGTGCCAGCTCAGCGACCGAGGGCACTGAAGCTTTCTTT,CASSATEGTEAFF
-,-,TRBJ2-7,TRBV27,TGTGCCAGCAGAGAAATCGGGACTCCGTCCTACGAGCAGTACTTC,CASREIGTPSYEQYF
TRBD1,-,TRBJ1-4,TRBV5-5,TGTGCCAGCAGTGGGGCGCGACAGGGTTCGGAAAAACTGTTTTTT,CASSGARQGSEKLFF
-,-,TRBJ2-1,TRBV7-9,TGTGCCAGCAGCTTACAGACTAGCTACAATGAGCAGTTCTTC,CASSLQTSYNEQFF
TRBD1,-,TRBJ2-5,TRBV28,TGTGCCAGCAGTTTAGGGCAGGGGGCGTTGGAAGAGACCCAGTACTTC,CASSLGQGALEETQYF
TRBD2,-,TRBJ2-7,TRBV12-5,TGTGCTAGTGGAAAAGCGGGAGGGCCCTACGAGCAGTACTTC,CASGKAGGPYEQYF
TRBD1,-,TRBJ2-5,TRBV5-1,TGCGCCAGCAGCATAGGACAGGACCAAGAGACCCAGTACTTC,CASSIGQDQETQYF
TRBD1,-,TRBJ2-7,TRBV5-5,TGTCCCGCCCGGACAGGTCATTACTCCTACGAGCAGTACTTC,CPARTGHYSYEQYF
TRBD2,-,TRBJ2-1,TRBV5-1,TGCGCCAGCAGCTCCGCCGGGACTAGCGGGAGGTTGGGTTACAATGAGCAGTTCTTC,CASSSAGTSGRLGYNEQFF
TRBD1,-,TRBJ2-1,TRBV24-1,TGTGCCACCAGCCTCACAGGGGGCCATGAGCAGTTCTTC,CATSLTGGHEQFF
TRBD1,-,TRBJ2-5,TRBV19,TGTGCCAGTAGGAACGGGGACAGGGGGTTTGAGACCCAGTACTTC,CASRNGDRGFETQYF
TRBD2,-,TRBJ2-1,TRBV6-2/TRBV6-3,TGTGCCAGCAGTTACGAGACTAGCGGGAGTAAGTTCTTC,CASSYETSGSKFF
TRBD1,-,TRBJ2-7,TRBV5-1,TGCGCCAGCAGCGAGGGCGGGACAGGGGTCTACGAGCAGTACTTC,CASSEGGTGVYEQYF
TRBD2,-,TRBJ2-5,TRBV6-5,TGTGCCAGCAGCCTCGGGACTAGCGAAGAGACCCAGTACTTC,CASSLGTSEETQYF
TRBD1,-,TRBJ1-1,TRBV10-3,TGTGCCACACTGTCCGGGACAGGGATTTATGAAGCTTTCTTT,CATLSGTGIYEAFF
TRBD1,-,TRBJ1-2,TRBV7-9,TGTGCCAGCAGCTTTTCTGACAGGGGGCGCGCTGGCTACACCTTC,CASSFSDRGRAGYTF
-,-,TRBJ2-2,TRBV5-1,TGCGCCAGCAGCCGCTTACAGGGCCCCGGGGAGCTGTTTTTT,CASSRLQGPGELFF
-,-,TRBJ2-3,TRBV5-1,TGCGCCAGCAGCTCCGGGACACCTAGCACAGATACGCAGTATTTT,CASSSGTPSTDTQYF
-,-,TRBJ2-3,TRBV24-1,TGTGCCACCAGTGACCCGGGACGGGGGTTTCCAGATACGCAGTATTTT,CATSDPGRGFPDTQYF
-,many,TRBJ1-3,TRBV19,TGTGCCAGTAGTCCCGGTGCCGGGTCTGGAAACACCATATATTTT,CASSPGAGSGNTIYF